This TCR beta chain was captured in a study of shared clonotypes between healthy human individuals. About the study: CD4 naive cells filled three plates per donor, CD4 memory three, CD8 naive two and CD8 memory one.

Study results and limitations: Deeper or shallower sequencing was expected to change how clonotypes are shared among donors. A reduction in generation probabilities was seen for non-shared clonotypes relative to those shared by all four donors.

Points on this clone: Its antigen remains unidentified.

Clones were sequenced by immunoSEQ multiplex PCR, and TCRdb holds only the in-frame ones, with some missing. Of roughly 2 million clones listed, 95% are singletons. CD4+ cell separation produced CD45RA+ naive and CD45RA-negative memory subsets. CDR3 length equals 16 residues. V trimming: 2 bases; J trimming: 4 bases; junction bases outside the gene matches: 8. Germline loops: CDR1 SGHDT, CDR2 YYEEEE. This rearrangement joins TRBV5-6 to TRBJ2-1; TRBD2 aligns across 8 bases. The material sequenced was naive CD4+ T cells sorted from blood. Noted subset: CD45RA+ positively selected. This receptor was obtained from a man younger than 30 in good health. Written as DNA, the CDR3 is TGTGCCAGCAGCTTATGGGATAGCGGGATATACAATGAGCAGTTCTTC. The encoded protein is CASSLWDSGIYNEQFF.